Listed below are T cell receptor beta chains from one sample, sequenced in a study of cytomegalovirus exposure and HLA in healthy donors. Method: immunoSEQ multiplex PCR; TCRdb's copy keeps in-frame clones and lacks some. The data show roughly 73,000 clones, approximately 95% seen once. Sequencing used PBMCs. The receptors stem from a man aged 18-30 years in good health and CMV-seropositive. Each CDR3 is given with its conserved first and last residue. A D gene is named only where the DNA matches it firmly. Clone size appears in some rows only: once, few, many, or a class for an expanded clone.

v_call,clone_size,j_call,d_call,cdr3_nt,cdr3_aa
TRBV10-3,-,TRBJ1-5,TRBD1,TGTGCCATCAGTGAGTCGGGACAGAATAGCAATCAGCCCCAGCATTTT,CAISESGQNSNQPQHF
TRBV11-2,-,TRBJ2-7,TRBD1,TGTGCCAGCAGCTTGGGATGGGACAGACTCTACGAGCAGTACTTC,CASSLGWDRLYEQYF
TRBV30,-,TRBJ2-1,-,TGTGCCTGGAGCATCGGTGACTACAATGAGCAGTTCTTC,CAWSIGDYNEQFF
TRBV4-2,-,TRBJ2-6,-,TGTGCCAGCAGCCAAGCAGGGTCTGGGGCCAACGTCCTGACTTTC,CASSQAGSGANVLTF
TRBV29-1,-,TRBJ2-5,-,TGCAGCGCTTCTCAGGAGGCCCAGTACTTC,CSASQEAQYF
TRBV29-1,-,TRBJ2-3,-,TGCAGCGTTGAAAGGGGGGGCGGGAGCATCACAGATACGCAGTATTTT,CSVERGGGSITDTQYF
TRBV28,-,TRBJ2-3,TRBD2,TGTGCCAGCAACCCGCTTGTGAGGGTAGCGGGCGTCTCAGATACGCAGTATTTT,CASNPLVRVAGVSDTQYF
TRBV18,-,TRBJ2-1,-,TGTGCCAGCTCACTGACTACCGGTGAGCAGTTCTTC,CASSLTTGEQFF
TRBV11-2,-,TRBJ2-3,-,TGTGCCAGCAGCTTGTCCCCCCCCAAGCAGTATTTT,CASSLSPPKQYF
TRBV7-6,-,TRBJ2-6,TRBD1,TGTGCCAGCAGTAGGGGGACAGGGGGCAGGTCTGGGGCCAACGTCCTGACTTTC,CASSRGTGGRSGANVLTF
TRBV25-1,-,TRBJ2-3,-,TGTGCCAGCAGTGAATCGGGGTTCCCCGGGGTAGATACGCAGTATTTT,CASSESGFPGVDTQYF
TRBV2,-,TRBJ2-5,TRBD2,TGTGCCAGCAGTGAAGATTTGGGACTAGCGGGAGTCCAAGAGACCCAGTACTTC,CASSEDLGLAGVQETQYF
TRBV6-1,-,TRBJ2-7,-,TGTGCCAGCAGTCCCCTCATAGGGGCTGACTACGAGCAGTACTTC,CASSPLIGADYEQYF
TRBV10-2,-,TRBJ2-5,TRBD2,TGCGCCAGCAGTGGGGGCGGGAGAGCGGAGACCCAGTACTTC,CASSGGGRAETQYF
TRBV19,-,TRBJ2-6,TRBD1,TGTGCCAGTAGTTCCGGGACAGCTTCCTCTGGGGCCAACGTCCTGACTTTC,CASSSGTASSGANVLTF
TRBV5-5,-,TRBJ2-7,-,TGTGCCAGCGGAGGGTCAGCCTCCTACGAGCAGTACTTC,CASGGSASYEQYF
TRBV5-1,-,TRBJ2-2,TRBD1,TGCGCCAGCAGCTTGGGGACAGGGGCGAACACCGGGGAGCTGTTTTTT,CASSLGTGANTGELFF
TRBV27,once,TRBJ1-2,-,TGTGCCAGCAGTTTATCGTCGACTGCTGGCTACACCTTC,CASSLSSTAGYTF
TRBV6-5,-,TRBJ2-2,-,TGTGCCAGCAGTTACCAAGGCAGGGCGAACACCGGGGAGCTGTTTTTT,CASSYQGRANTGELFF
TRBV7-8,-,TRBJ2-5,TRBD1,TGTGCCAGCAGCCCAAGGACAGGCAAAGAGACCCAGTACTTC,CASSPRTGKETQYF
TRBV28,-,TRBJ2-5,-,TGTGCCAGCAGGGCCAGCGTCGTGCCAGAGACCCAGTACTTC,CASRASVVPETQYF
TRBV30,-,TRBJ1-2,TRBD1,TGTGCCTGGACAGGGGGTAGTAACTATGGCTACACCTTC,CAWTGGSNYGYTF
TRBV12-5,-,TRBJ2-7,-,TGTGCTAGTGCCCTCTACGAGCAGTACTTC,CASALYEQYF
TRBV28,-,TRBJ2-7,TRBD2,TGTGCCAGCAGCCATGGGGGGGTGGGAGGAATATACGAGCAGTACTTC,CASSHGGVGGIYEQYF
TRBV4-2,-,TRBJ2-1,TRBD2,TGTGCCAGCAGCCAAGTCGCTAGCGGTTACAATGAGCAGTTCTTC,CASSQVASGYNEQFF